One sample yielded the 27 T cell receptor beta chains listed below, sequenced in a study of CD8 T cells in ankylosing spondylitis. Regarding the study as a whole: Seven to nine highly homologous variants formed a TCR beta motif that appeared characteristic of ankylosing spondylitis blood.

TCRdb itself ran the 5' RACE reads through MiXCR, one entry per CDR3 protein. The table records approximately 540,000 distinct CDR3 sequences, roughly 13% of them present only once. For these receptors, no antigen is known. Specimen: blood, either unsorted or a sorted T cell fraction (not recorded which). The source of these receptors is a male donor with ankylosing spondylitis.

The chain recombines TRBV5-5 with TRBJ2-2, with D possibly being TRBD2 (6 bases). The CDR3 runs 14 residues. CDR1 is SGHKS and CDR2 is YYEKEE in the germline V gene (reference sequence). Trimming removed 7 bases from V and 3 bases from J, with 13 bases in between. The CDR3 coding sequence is TGTGCCAGCGGCCTTGGGGACTACACCGGGGAGCTGTTTTTT. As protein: CASGLGDYTGELFF.

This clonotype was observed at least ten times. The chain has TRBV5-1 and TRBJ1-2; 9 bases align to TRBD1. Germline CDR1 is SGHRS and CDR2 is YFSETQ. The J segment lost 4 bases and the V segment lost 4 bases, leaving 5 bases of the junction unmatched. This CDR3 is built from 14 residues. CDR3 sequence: CASSGTGNLYGYTF. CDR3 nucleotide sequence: TGCGCCAGCAGCGGGACAGGGAACCTCTATGGCTACACCTTC.

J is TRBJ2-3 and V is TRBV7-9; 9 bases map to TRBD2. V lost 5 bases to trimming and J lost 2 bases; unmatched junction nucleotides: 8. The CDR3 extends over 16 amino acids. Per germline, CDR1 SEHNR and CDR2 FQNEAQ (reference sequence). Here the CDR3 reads CASSETAGGITDTQYF. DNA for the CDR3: TGTGCCAGCAGCGAAACAGCGGGAGGAATCACAGATACGCAGTATTTT.

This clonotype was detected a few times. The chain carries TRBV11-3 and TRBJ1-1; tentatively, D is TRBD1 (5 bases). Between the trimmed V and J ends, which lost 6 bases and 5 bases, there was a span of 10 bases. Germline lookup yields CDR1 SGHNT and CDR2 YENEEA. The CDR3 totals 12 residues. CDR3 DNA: TGTGCCAGCAGTCTGGGGGAGACTGAAGCTTTCTTT. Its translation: CASSLGETEAFF.

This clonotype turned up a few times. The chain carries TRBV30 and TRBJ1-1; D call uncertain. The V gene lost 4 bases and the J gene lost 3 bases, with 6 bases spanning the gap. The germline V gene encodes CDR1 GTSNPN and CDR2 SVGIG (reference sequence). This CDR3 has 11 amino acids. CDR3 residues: CAWIQYTEAFF. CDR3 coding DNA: TGTGCCTGGATTCAGTACACTGAAGCTTTCTTT. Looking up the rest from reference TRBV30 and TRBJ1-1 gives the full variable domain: SQTIHQWPATLVQPVGSPLSLECTVEGTSNPNLYWYRQAAGRGLQLLFYSVGIGQISSEVPQNLSASRPQDRQFILSSKKLLLSDSGFYLCAWIQYTEAFFGQGTRLTVV.

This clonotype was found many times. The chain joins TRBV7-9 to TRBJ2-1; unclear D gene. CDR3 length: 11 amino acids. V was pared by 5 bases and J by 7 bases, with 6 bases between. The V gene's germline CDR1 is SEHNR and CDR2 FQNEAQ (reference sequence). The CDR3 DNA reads TGTGCCAGCAGCCCGCAGAATGAGCAGTTCTTC. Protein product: CASSPQNEQFF. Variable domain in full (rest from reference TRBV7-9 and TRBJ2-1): DTGVSQNPRHKITKRGQNVTFRCDPISEHNRLYWYRQTLGQGPEFLTYFQNEAQLEKSRLLSDRFSAERPKGSFSTLEIQRTEQGDSAMYLCASSPQNEQFFGPGTRLTVL.

The CDR3 sequence: CASSETGDDTQYF. The CDR3 bases are TGTGCCAGCAGTGAGACAGGCGATGATACGCAGTATTTT. V and J are TRBV6-6 and TRBJ2-3, with D possibly TRBD1 on 6 matching bases. Deletions cut 5 bases from V and 6 bases from J, with 12 bases between. The CDR3 has 13 residues. Germline CDR1 is MNHNY and CDR2 is SVGAGI (reference sequence).

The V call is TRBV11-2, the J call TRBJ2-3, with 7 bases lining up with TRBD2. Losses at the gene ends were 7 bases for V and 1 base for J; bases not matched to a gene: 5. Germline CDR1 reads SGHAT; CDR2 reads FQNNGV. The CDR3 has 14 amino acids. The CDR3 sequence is CASNPGLRTDTQYF. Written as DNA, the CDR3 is TGTGCCAGCAACCCGGGACTACGCACAGATACGCAGTATTTT.

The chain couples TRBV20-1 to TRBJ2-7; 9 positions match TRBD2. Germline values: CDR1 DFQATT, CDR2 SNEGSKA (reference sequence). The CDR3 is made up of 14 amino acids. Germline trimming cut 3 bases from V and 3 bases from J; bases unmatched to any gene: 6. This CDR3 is CSARTSTSGYEQYF. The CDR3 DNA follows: TGCAGTGCTAGGACCTCGACTAGCGGCTACGAGCAGTACTTC.

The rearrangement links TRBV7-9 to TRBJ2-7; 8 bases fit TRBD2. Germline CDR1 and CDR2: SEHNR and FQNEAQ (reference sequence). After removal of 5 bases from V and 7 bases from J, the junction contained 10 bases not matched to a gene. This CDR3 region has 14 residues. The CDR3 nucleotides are TGTGCCAGCAGCCGTACAGGACTAGCAGGGGAGCAGTACGTC. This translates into CASSRTGLAGEQYV.

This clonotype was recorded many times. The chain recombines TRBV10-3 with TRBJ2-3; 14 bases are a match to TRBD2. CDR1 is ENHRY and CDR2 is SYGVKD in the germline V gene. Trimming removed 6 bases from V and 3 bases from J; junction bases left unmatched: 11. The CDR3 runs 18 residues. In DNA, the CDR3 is TGTGCCATCAGCGAACCCCCGGGACTAGCGGGAGATACAGATACGCAGTATTTT. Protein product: CAISEPPGLAGDTDTQYF.

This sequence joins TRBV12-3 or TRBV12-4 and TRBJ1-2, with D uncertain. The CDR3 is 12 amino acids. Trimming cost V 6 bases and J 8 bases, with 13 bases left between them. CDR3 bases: TGTGCCAGCAGCCGAAGGTCGCACGGCTACACCTTC. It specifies CASSRRSHGYTF.

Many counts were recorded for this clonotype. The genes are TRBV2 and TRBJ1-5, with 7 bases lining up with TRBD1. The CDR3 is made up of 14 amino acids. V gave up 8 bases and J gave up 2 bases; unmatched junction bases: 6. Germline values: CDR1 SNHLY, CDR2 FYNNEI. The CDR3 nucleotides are TGTGCCAGCGCGACAGGGTCGGGCAATCAGCCCCAGCATTTT. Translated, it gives CASATGSGNQPQHF. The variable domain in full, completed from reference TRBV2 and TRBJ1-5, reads EPEVTQTPSHQVTQMGQEVILRCVPISNHLYFYWYRQILGQKVEFLVSFYNNEISEKSEIFDDQFSVERPDGSNFTLKIRSTKLEDSAMYFCASATGSGNQPQHFGDGTRLSIL.

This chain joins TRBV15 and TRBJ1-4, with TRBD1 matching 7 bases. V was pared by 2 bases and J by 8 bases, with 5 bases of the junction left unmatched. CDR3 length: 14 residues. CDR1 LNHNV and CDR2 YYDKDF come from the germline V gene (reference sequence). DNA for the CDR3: TGTGCCACCAGCAGAAGACAGGGTAACGAAAAACTGTTTTTT. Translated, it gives CATSRRQGNEKLFF.

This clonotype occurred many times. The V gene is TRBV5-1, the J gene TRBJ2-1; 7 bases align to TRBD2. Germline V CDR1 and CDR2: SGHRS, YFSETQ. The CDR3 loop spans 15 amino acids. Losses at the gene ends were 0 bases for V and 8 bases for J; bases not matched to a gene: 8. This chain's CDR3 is CASSLVGREFDEQFF. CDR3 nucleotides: TGCGCCAGCAGCTTGGTAGGGCGGGAGTTTGATGAGCAGTTCTTC. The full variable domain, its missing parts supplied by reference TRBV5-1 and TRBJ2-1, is KAGVTQTPRYLIKTRGQQVTLSCSPISGHRSVSWYQQTPGQGLQFLFEYFSETQRNKGNFPGRFSGRQFSNSRSEMNVSTLELGDSALYLCASSLVGREFDEQFFGPGTRLTVL.

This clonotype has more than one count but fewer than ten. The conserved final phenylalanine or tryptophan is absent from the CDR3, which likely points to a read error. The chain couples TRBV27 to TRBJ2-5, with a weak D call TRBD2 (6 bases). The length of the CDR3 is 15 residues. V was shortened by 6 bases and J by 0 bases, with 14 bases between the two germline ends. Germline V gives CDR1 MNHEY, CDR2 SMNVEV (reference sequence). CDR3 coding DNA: TGTGCCAGCAGAATAAAGGGACTGTACCAAGAGACCCAGTACCTC. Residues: CASRIKGLYQETQYL.

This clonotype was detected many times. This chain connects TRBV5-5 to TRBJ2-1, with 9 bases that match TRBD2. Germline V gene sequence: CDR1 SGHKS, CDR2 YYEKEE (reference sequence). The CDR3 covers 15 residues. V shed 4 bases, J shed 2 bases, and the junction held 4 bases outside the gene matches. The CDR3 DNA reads TGTGCCAGCAGCCTAGCGGGACCAACCTACAATGAGCAGTTCTTC. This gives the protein CASSLAGPTYNEQFF.

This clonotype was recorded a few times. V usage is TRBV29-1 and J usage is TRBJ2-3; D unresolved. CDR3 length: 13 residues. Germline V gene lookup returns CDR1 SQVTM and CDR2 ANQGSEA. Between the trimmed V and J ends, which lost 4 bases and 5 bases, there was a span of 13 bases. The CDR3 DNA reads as TGCAGCGTTGCGGAAGAGTCGAGAGATACGCAGTATTTT. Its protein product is CSVAEESRDTQYF.

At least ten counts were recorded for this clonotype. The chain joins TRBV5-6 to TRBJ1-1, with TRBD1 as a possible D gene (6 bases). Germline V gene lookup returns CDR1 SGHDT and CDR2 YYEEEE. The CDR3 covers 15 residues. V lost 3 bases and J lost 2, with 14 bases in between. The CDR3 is CASSSTGQANTEAFF. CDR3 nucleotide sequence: TGTGCCAGCAGCTCGACGGGACAAGCAAACACTGAAGCTTTCTTT.

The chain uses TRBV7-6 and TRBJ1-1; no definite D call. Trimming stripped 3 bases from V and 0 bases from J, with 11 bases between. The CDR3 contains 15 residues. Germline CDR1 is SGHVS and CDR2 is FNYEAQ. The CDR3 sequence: CASSLEANMNTEAFF. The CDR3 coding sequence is TGTGCCAGCAGCTTGGAGGCAAACATGAACACTGAAGCTTTCTTT.

The CDR3 sequence: CASSLAPSGYGELFF. For the CDR3, the DNA is TGTGCCAGCAGTCTCGCTCCGTCCGGATACGGGGAGCTGTTTTTT. This chain links TRBV27 with TRBJ2-2; D is undetermined. CDR1 and CDR2 (germline): MNHEY, SMNVEV (reference sequence). With 5 bases removed from V and 7 bases from J, the gap between germline ends came to 17 bases. This CDR3 comprises 15 residues.

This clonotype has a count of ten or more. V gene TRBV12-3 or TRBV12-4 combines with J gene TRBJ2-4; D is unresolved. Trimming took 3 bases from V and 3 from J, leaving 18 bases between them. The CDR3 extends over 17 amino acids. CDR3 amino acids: CASSFGYLIGHKNIQYF. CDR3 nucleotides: TGTGCCAGCAGTTTTGGTTATTTGATAGGGCACAAAAACATTCAGTACTTC.

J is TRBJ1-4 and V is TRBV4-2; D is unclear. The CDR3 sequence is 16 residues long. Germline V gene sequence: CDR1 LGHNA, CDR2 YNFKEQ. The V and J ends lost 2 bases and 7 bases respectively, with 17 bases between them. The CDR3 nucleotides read TGTGCCAGCAGCCAACGTATACTAGCAGTAGGTGAAAAACTGTTTTTT. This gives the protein CASSQRILAVGEKLFF.

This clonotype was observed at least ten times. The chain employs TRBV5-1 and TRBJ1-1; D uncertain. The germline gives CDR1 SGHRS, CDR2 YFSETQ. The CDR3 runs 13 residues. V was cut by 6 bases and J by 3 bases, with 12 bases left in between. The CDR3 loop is CASNGAEHTEAFF. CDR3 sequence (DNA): TGCGCCAGCAACGGTGCTGAACACACTGAAGCTTTCTTT.

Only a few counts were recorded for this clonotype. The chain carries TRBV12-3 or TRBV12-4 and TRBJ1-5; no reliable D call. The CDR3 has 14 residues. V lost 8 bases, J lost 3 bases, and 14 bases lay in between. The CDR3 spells CASAFAGNNQPQHF. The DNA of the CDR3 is TGTGCCAGCGCCTTTGCGGGGAACAATCAGCCCCAGCATTTT.

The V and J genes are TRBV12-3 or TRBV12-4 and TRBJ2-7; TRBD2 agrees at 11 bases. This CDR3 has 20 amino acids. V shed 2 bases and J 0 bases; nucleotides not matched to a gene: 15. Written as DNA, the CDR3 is TGTGCCAGCAGTTTAAAGAAAGGGGGACTAGCGGACCTTACCTCCTACGAGCAGTACTTC. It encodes CASSLKKGGLADLTSYEQYF.

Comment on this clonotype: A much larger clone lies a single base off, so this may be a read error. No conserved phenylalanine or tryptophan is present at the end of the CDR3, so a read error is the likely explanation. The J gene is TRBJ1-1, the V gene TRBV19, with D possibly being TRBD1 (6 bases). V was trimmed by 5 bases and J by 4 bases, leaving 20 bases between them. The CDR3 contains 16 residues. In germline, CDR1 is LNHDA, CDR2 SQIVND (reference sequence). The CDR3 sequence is CASSFRISGAVTEAFY. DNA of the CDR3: TGTGCCAGTAGTTTCCGCATCTCAGGGGCGGTCACTGAAGCTTTCTAT.